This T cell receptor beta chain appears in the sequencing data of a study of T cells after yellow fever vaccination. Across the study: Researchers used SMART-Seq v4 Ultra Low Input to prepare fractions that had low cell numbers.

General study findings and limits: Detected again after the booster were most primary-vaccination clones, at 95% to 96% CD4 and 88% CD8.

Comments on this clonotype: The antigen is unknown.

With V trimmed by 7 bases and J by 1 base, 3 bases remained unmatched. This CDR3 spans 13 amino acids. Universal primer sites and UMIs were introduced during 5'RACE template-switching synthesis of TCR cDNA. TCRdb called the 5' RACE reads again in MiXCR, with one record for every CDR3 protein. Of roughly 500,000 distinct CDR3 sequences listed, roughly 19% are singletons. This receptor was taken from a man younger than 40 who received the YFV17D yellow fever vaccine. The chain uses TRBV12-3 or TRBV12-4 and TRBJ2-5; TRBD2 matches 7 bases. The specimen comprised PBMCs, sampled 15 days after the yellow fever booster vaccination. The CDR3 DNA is TGTGCCAGCAAGATAGCGGGCCAAGAGACCCAGTACTTC. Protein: CASKIAGQETQYF.